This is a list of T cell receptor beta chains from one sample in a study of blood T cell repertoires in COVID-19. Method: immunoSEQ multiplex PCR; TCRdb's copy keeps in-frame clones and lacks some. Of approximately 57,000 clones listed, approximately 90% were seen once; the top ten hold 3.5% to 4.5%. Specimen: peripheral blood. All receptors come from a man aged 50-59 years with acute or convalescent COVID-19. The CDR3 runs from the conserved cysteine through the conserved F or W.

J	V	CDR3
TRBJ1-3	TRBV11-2	CASSPRGGISGNTIYF
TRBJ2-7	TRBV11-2	CASSPSGGYSYEQYF
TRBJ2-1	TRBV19	CASSHTGMAQFF
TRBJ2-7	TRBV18	CASSPPGALAYEQYF
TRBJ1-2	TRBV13	CASSLVSGYGYTF
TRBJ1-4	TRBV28	CATRDRGRESEKLFF
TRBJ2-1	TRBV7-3	CASSSSSGAPTYNEQFF
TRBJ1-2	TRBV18	CASSPSGQYYGYTF
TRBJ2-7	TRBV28	CASSSLGQLAYEQYF
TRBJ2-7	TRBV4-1	CASSQFGGSYEQYF
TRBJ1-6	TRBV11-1	CASSYRDNSPLHF
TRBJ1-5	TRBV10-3	CAISETVTLSNQPQHF
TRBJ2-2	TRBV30	CAWSGLAGAIGELFF
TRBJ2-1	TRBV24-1	CATSDLPGLAGQSSYNEQFF
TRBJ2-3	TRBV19	CASSRQGRLSDTQYF